Listed here is a single T cell receptor (beta chain). What antigen it recognizes has not been identified. The input lacks base qualities; no much larger clone sits a single base away. Library preparation was by the immunoSEQ multiplex PCR assay. For the multiplex PCR, a mixture combining 60 forward primers for TCR Vbeta segments and 13 reverse primers for TCR Jbeta segments was used. The CDR3 region of rearranged TCR beta genes was amplified from genomic DNA by a multiplex PCR assay. The Illumina HiSeq System was used to sequence the amplified TCR beta libraries as 87-base-pair reads. The study's own analysis went as follows. Across the 670 or so repertoires, a later analysis counted approximately 75 million unique TCR beta chains, around 11 million of which were shared by at least two donors. Raw reads were error-corrected and collapsed into unique sequences with a nearest-neighbor algorithm that merged closely related sequences to remove PCR and sequencing errors. CDR3 sequences were aligned to IMGT reference sequences to assign V, D and J gene segments. For a sequence to be retained, at least a six-nucleotide match to both a V gene segment and a J gene segment was required. Rearrangements were classified as productive when the CDR3 lacked stop codons and remained in frame with V and J, and all other rearrangements were classified as non-productive. CDR3 was defined by IMGT convention, running from the second conserved V-encoded cysteine to the conserved J-encoded phenylalanine. In an earlier analysis of approximately 500 of the donors, sequences lacking an unambiguous match to a single V gene segment were excluded. In an earlier analysis of several hundred of the donors, a V segment was called functional when productive rearrangements were above 56.7%, and segregating when the standard deviation between donors exceeded 5%. A statistical classification framework was built to diagnose cytomegalovirus status from the catalog of TCR beta chain sequences. In a later analysis, TCR nucleotide sequences were compared against IMGT/GENE-DB human TR gene sequences so that V and J genes could be assigned. A later analysis assigned CDR3 sequences and most-parsimonious VDJ recombination scenarios with the TCRdist pipeline. In a later analysis, each TCR beta chain was defined by its CDR3 amino acid sequence together with its V-gene family, and reads lacking a unique V-gene family were excluded. A later analysis removed 550 to 650 highly shared, low-generation-probability nucleotide sequences to deal with suspected cross-contamination and a sequencing artifact. A later analysis calculated a clonal expansion index for each public chain from normalized within-repertoire ranks of inferred template counts. In a later analysis, generation probabilities were computed using a VDJ recombination model fitted to out-of-frame rearrangements, and the results were checked against IGoR. In a later analysis, TCR-TCR, TCR-HLA and TCR-CMV co-occurrence was scored with hypergeometric tests, and a repertoire-size bias correction was applied to TCR pairs. A later analysis estimated false discovery rates by permuting HLA or CMV assignments 20 times. In a later analysis, co-occurring TCRs were grouped using DBSCAN, and TCRdist sequence similarity was added for clustering within HLA-allele-positive subsets. For co-occurrence clustering, repertoires with fewer than 30,000 or more than 120,000 public chains were excluded, along with about five repertoires with anomalous nucleotide sharing. Drawn from immuneACCESS, this table holds only the in-frame rearrangements with V and J called that TCRdb kept. Clones are partly lost; checked studies trace under half to an unresolved V gene and leave the rest unexplained. The D gene and trimming were derived from the DNA, and the V and J assignments and clone size from that table. The sample records fewer than 200,000 clones, around 77% of which are singletons. The ten most abundant clones make up under 2.5% of the sample.

The data are from a study of cytomegalovirus exposure and HLA in healthy donors (dated by TCRdb to about 2017). For the wider study: An earlier analysis of some 620 of the donors reported 276 Gb of sequence data and 90 million to 120 million unique TCR beta sequences obtained from some 200 million T cells. The study profiled the T cell repertoires of 550 to 700 subjects by immunosequencing and related them to cytomegalovirus serostatus. A separate validation cohort of 100 to 150 different subjects was used in addition to the 666-subject first cohort. Donor age, sex, ethnicity and CMV serostatus were compiled together with the repertoire data. A later analysis re-examined previously published TCR beta repertoires from more than 550 donors and added high-resolution HLA genotyping to investigate patterns of TCR occurrence. An early release covering approximately 600 HLA-typed donors comprised approximately 300 gigabases of sequencing data and about 90 million unique TCR sequences. Among the roughly 380 genotyped donors, 81% belonged to the genetic ancestry cluster associated with self-reported Caucasian donors. To predict cytomegalovirus infection status, the study combined high-throughput TCR immunosequencing, statistical association of individual TCRs with disease status, and machine learning. A later genetic analysis used genome-wide SNP genotypes for about 55% of the 666 donors, treating that subset as a discovery cohort. To decide whether each TCR beta V gene segment behaved as functional or pseudogenic, an earlier analysis of nearly 600 of the donors relied on high-throughput TCR beta sequencing. All discovery cohort repertoires had been generated on a single sequencing platform. The later analysis used no new phenotypic data to find candidate immune exposures, relying instead on TCR beta sequences and their occurrence across donors. Typing coverage differed by locus: A, B, C, DRB1 and DQB1 were typed in about 620-640 donors, DQA1 in roughly 510, DPA1 in 606, and DPB1 in just under 490. The study was designed to test whether signatures of past pathogen exposure could be identified by cataloging public T cell receptors. Both class I and class II loci were covered by HLA typing, at four-digit resolution. Among some 410 genotyped donors of the cohort, an average of roughly 230,000 unique TCR beta nucleotide sequences was sequenced per donor, of which about 18% were non-productive. Roughly 5 DR-DQ haplotypes were handled as single units for association and clustering because linkage in the cohort was strong.

The cohort was made up of about 670 healthy bone marrow donors. At the time of sampling, all cohort members were nominally healthy, though unrecorded immune exposures were likely present. The donor tested CMV seronegative and was one of the 352 seronegative cohort members. Every donor gave a peripheral blood sample, and the peripheral blood mononuclear cells from that sample were used for TCR beta sequencing. The Qiagen DNeasy Blood Extraction Kit was used to extract genomic DNA from the blood cell samples. Including cysteine and phenylalanine, the CDR3 has 16 amino acids. Only the CDR3 region is kept as DNA, spanning 48 bases read in frame from base 1. CDR1 MDHEN and CDR2 SYDVKM were looked up in the germline V gene. Trimmed from V: 3 bases; trimmed from J: 9 bases; junction bases lacking a gene match: 11. Results the study describes overall, beyond this receptor: According to a later genetic analysis, donors in an Asian-associated ancestry cluster had fewer N-insertions in productive TCRs than the roughly 660-donor mean. Presence/absence analyses assumed roughly uniform sequencing depth across donors, an assumption that may not hold. According to the authors, the approach could potentially be generalized to other disease states and immunological phenotypes. A total of 164 TCR beta chains were listed by the study as associated with cytomegalovirus. Strong co-occurrence of HLA alleles, especially DR and DQ, made assigning TCR associations to individual alleles difficult. Correlated functional status among segregating V segments might be attributable to linkage disequilibrium, but an unknown experimental factor could not be ruled out. According to a later analysis, TCR association rates differed among HLA loci, with DRB1 alleles showing the most associated TCRs and HLA-C alleles showing the fewest. In a later analysis, over 15,000 TCR beta sequences were associated with specific HLA alleles at a false discovery rate of 0.05. The classifier was reported to diagnose cytomegalovirus status with high specificity and sensitivity in both the original cohort and the validation cohort. Because counts were too low, about 15 rarely observed V segments, including chromosome 9 orphons, were left out of the earlier analysis of roughly 600 of the donors. Most TCR sequences were seen in very few donors, while some public TCRs were found in many individuals. A further reported finding was that TCR beta sequences accurately predicted the HLA-A and HLA-B alleles for most subjects in the first cohort. Immune exposure information for the cohort was limited to CMV serostatus. In a later genetic analysis, a missense DCLRE1C variant was associated with V-gene and J-gene trimming of TCR beta chains, and the association was replicated in an independent cohort. According to a later analysis, most CMV-associated TCR beta chains appeared to be HLA-restricted, and the HLA associations seemed to be driven largely by CMV exposure. Because HLA typing was unavailable for some donors at each locus, only the typed subset was used in association tests. An earlier analysis of approximately 540 of the donors showed that most TCR beta V segments appeared in productive rearrangements either about 90% or about 30% of the time, which broadly matched IMGT annotations. In vitro tests confirmed that a few of the cytomegalovirus-associated TCR beta chains recognize cytomegalovirus antigens. A cluster of highly shared sequence variants was judged likely to represent a technical artifact of the sequencing pipeline. In this cohort, only TCR beta chains were sequenced, and detectable features were limited by the absence of alpha or paired-chain data. A later analysis reported that several top co-occurrence clusters appeared linked to parvovirus B19, influenza, CMV and Epstein-Barr virus. Some IMGT-functional V segments, including TRBV6-2 and TRBV6-3, could not be told apart with the 87-base-pair reads, so those segments were excluded. A later analysis found that HLA-associated TCR beta chains were more clonally expanded and had lower generation probabilities than equally common non-associated chains.

The TCR was taken from a man aged 55 to 70 in good health and CMV-seronegative. Sequenced: PBMCs. The chain couples TRBV28 to TRBJ2-1, with 10 bases aligning to TRBD2. The DNA is as follows: TGTGCCAGCAGTTTCAATCTAGCGGGAGCCATAAGTGAGCAGTTCTTC. This translates into CASSFNLAGAISEQFF. The full variable domain, completed from the reference TRBV28 and TRBJ2-1 proteins outside the CDR3, reads DVKVTQSSRYLVKRTGEKVFLECVQDMDHENMFWYRQDPGLGLRLIYFSYDVKMKEKGDIPEGYSVSREKKERFSLILESASTNQTSMYLCASSFNLAGAISEQFFGPGTRLTVL.